The 10 T cell receptor beta chains presented below share a single source sample, sequenced in a study of shared clonotypes between healthy human individuals. Method: immunoSEQ multiplex PCR; TCRdb's copy keeps in-frame clones and lacks some. The sample includes around 2,000,000 clones, approximately 94% seen only once; the top ten take 1.7%. Naive CD8 cells, CD45RO-negative and positively selected for CCR7, excluded terminally differentiated effector memory CD45RA+ cells. The sequencing sample was made of naive CD8+ T cells from PBMCs. The receptors stem from a man younger than 35 in good health. Some clones in this sample may be carry-over from other donors' samples.

The chain is built from TRBV27 and TRBJ2-4; D unresolved. CDR1 and CDR2 from the germline V gene are MNHEY and SMNVEV (reference sequence). There are 16 residues in the CDR3. The ends were cut back, 0 bases at V and 0 bases at J, with 9 bases in the middle. The CDR3 here is CASSLSGRIAKNIQYF. CDR3 coding DNA: TGTGCCAGCAGTTTATCCGGACGGATAGCCAAAAACATTCAGTACTTC.

CDR3 sequence (DNA): TGTGCCAGTAGTACAACCCGGGAGCTAAACACTGAAGCTTTCTTT. Translation gives CASSTTRELNTEAFF. The chain is built from TRBV19 and TRBJ1-1; D gene unclear. The CDR3 spans 15 residues. The germline V gene encodes CDR1 LNHDA and CDR2 SQIVND (reference sequence). The V end lost 4 bases, the J end lost 2 bases, and 14 bases lay between the germline ends.

The rearrangement uses TRBV5-4 and TRBJ2-7; either TRBD1 or TRBD2 may fit D (5 bases each). The CDR3 is 13 residues long. Germline-derived CDR1 and CDR2 are SGHNT and YYREEE (reference sequence). V was pared by 4 bases and J by 1 base, with 9 bases between. The CDR3, as DNA: TGTGCCAGCAGCATGGGACCTTCCTACGAGCAGTACTTC. It is translated as CASSMGPSYEQYF. The full variable domain, completed using reference TRBV5-4 and TRBJ2-7, is ETGVTQSPTHLIKTRGQQVTLRCSSQSGHNTVSWYQQALGQGPQFIFQYYREEENGRGNFPPRFSGLQFPNYSSELNVNALELDDSALYLCASSMGPSYEQYFGPGTRLTVT.

The chain combines TRBV5-1 with TRBJ2-7; D possibly corresponds to TRBD1 (6 bases). This CDR3 contains 13 residues. Germline CDR1 SGHRS, CDR2 YFSETQ. The V end lost 4 bases, the J end lost 3 bases, and 11 bases lay between the germline ends. Written as DNA, the CDR3 is TGCGCCAGCAGCCACGGACAGTTCTACGAGCAGTACTTC. It translates to CASSHGQFYEQYF.

The chain employs TRBV29-1 and TRBJ2-7, with 10 bases identical to TRBD1. With V trimmed by 4 bases and J by 9 bases, 9 bases remained unmatched. The CDR3 has 13 residues. CDR1 SQVTM and CDR2 ANQGSEA come from the germline V gene. The CDR3, as DNA: TGCAGCGTTGTTTCTGGACAGGGGGTGGGGCAGTACTTC. Translated, it gives CSVVSGQGVGQYF.

The CDR3 DNA reads as TGTGCCAGCAGCCGGAAAGGGACAGTGAGAGCCTACGAGCAGTACTTC. This encodes CASSRKGTVRAYEQYF. The chain combines TRBV14 with TRBJ2-7; 7 bases match TRBD1. Germline V CDR1 and CDR2: SGHDN, FVKESK. The CDR3 has 16 amino acids. Trimming took 4 bases from V and 2 from J; bases not matched to a gene: 11.

V is TRBV6-6 and J is TRBJ2-1, with no clear D. CDR3 length: 12 amino acids. The germline gives CDR1 MNHNY, CDR2 SVGAGI (reference sequence). Trimming took off 11 bases at V and 0 bases at J, with 8 bases between the two ends. CDR3 coding DNA: TGTGCCGGTGGGGTCTCCTACAATGAGCAGTTCTTC. This translates into CAGGVSYNEQFF.

This clone has a handful of counts. The V call is TRBV5-1, the J call TRBJ1-1, with D perhaps matching TRBD1 (6 bases). The germline CDR1 and CDR2 sequences are SGHRS and YFSETQ. Trimming took off 3 bases at V and 1 base at J, with 10 bases between the two ends. The CDR3 length is 14 residues. As DNA, the CDR3 is TGCGCCAGCAGCTCACAGGACAGGAACACTGAAGCTTTCTTT. The encoded protein is CASSSQDRNTEAFF.

V is TRBV4-1 and J is TRBJ2-1, with 8 bases lining up with TRBD2. In germline, CDR1 is MGHRA, CDR2 YSYEKL. V gave up 1 base and J gave up 8 bases; unmatched junction bases: 7. The CDR3 is 15 residues long. DNA of the CDR3: TGCGCCAGCAGCCAAGGGGGGACTAGAAGAGATGAGCAGTTCTTC. Translating it yields CASSQGGTRRDEQFF.

Note on this clone: The sample contains more than one DNA sequence encoding this CDR3. The gene calls are TRBV4-1 and TRBJ2-1; D remains unclear. V lost 0 bases and J 7 bases, leaving 4 bases between the germline ends. Germline-derived CDR1 and CDR2 are MGHRA and YSYEKL. This CDR3 contains 12 residues. In DNA, the CDR3 is TGCGCCAGCAGCCAAGACCGGAATGAGCAGTTCTTC. Its translation is CASSQDRNEQFF.